The clone carrying this T cell receptor (beta chain) was counted only a few times. Those who donated were healthy HIV-negative adults, with no recent acute infections or vaccinations reported. The assay was carried out at the deep level. In the sorted-subset replicate PCRs, 150 to 200 ng DNA, tens of thousands of T cell genomes, was used. Clones were sequenced by immunoSEQ multiplex PCR, and TCRdb holds only the in-frame ones, with some missing. The data contain 230,000 or so clones, 65% to 70% of them singletons. V lost 5 bases to trimming and J lost 3 bases; unmatched junction nucleotides: 7. The CDR3 contains 14 residues. Per the germline V gene, CDR1 is MDHEN and CDR2 is SYDVKM. The record originates from a study of shared clonotypes between healthy human individuals. As for the study in general: A couple of women and three men aged 18 to 49 made up the donors.

The sequence was collected from a man aged 30 to 45 in good health. The genes are TRBV28 and TRBJ2-7; 7 bases line up with TRBD2. Sequencing input: memory CD4+ T cells sorted from blood. Stated subset: CD45RA-negative fraction. The CDR3 protein is CASSRAGAGYEQYF. The CDR3 DNA sequence: TGTGCCAGCAGTCGCGCGGGAGCAGGCTACGAGCAGTACTTC.